The 10 T cell receptor beta chains listed next were all sequenced from one sample in a study of beta chain features in type 1 diabetes (dated by TCRdb to between 2018 and 2020). General study outcomes and caveats: Type 1 diabetes patients showed a moderate but significant shortening of TCRB CDR3 length in all four CD4+ subsets.

What these receptors recognize is not known. The library was prepared using the immunoSEQ multiplex PCR assay. The entire isolated RNA was reverse transcribed using the High Capacity cDNA Reverse Transcription Kit, and thus expressed TCRB transcripts were sequenced. Not all clones reach the TCRdb copy of this immuneACCESS table, which keeps in-frame sequences only. Checked studies attribute under half of the gap to unresolved V genes and leave the rest unexplained. This sample has under 850,000 clones in its table, and around 15% of those were observed once. The ten largest account for 0.022% of the sample. Input material: naive CD4+ T cells from blood. The cell subset or site label corresponds to: true naive CD4+ T cells. The receptors derive from a man in his late teens or twenties with type 1 diabetes.

The chain recombines TRBV27 with TRBJ1-4; weak D call: TRBD1 (5 bases). CDR3 size: 15 residues. The V end lost 5 bases, the J end lost 8 bases, and 18 bases lay between the germline ends. Germline CDR1 reads MNHEY; CDR2 reads SMNVEV (reference sequence). The DNA for the CDR3 is TGTGCCAGCAGTCCCCTCGGGACCTACTCCGAAAAACTGTTTTTT. Translating gives CASSPLGTYSEKLFF.

The chain couples TRBV6-6 to TRBJ2-7, with D possibly matching TRBD1 (6 bases). Trimming removed 4 bases from V and 4 bases from J, with 11 bases in between. The CDR3 consists of 13 residues. Germline V CDR1 and CDR2: MNHNY, SVGAGI (reference sequence). CDR3 region: CASSSGETYEQYF. The CDR3 nucleotides read TGTGCCAGCAGTTCAGGGGAAACTTACGAGCAGTACTTC.

This clone was observed a handful of times. Other nucleotide sequences from this sample produce the same CDR3. The chain has TRBV15 and TRBJ1-5; D unresolved. This CDR3 is 14 amino acids long. V lost 1 base, J lost 0 bases, and 4 bases lay in between. The germline V gene encodes CDR1 LNHNV and CDR2 YYDKDF (reference sequence). The CDR3 nucleotides are TGTGCCACCAGCAGAGCCAGTAGCAATCAGCCCCAGCATTTT. This translates into CATSRASSNQPQHF.

This clone appeared a few times. The chain carries TRBV14 and TRBJ1-1; TRBD1 matches 7 bases. V dropped 4 bases and J dropped 0; count of bases not matched to a gene: 5. The CDR3 contains 15 residues. CDR1 and CDR2 (germline): SGHDN, FVKESK. The CDR3 coding sequence is TGTGCCAGCAGCCCTCAGGGGGGGATGAACACTGAAGCTTTCTTT. Its protein is CASSPQGGMNTEAFF.

This clone was detected only a few times. The chain uses TRBV19 and TRBJ1-1; D is uncertain. Germline CDR1 LNHDA, CDR2 SQIVND (reference sequence). There are 13 residues in the CDR3. V dropped 6 bases and J dropped 5 bases, with 13 bases sitting between them. The CDR3 is CASSPEGGTEAFF. The CDR3 nucleotides read TGTGCCAGTAGCCCAGAGGGAGGGACTGAAGCTTTCTTT.

This clone was seen more than once but under ten times. As DNA, the CDR3 is TGTGCCAGCAGGCCTATCGGACTCAACACCAATTCACCCCTCCACTTT. Protein product: CASRPIGLNTNSPLHF. This chain links TRBV25-1 with TRBJ1-6; D is uncertain. This CDR3 region has 16 residues. Germline V gene lookup returns CDR1 MGHDK and CDR2 SYGVNS. V shed 6 bases and J shed 7 bases, with 19 bases lying between them.

V and J are TRBV5-1 and TRBJ2-3; D remains unclear. This CDR3 is 14 amino acids long. Germline V gene data show CDR1 as SGHRS and CDR2 as YFSETQ. The germline V and J ends were trimmed by 4 bases and 3 bases, with 12 bases remaining between them. The chain's CDR3 is CASSPFVGTDTQYF. The CDR3 DNA sequence: TGCGCCAGCAGCCCCTTCGTCGGGACAGATACGCAGTATTTT.

CDR3 protein: CASSFHTLNTQYF. The CDR3 nucleotides read TGTGCCAGCAGTTTTCACACTCTTAATACGCAGTATTTT. The V gene is TRBV28, the J gene TRBJ2-3; no firm D call. The V end lost 3 bases, the J end lost 7 bases, and 11 bases lay between the germline ends. CDR1 is MDHEN and CDR2 is SYDVKM in the germline V gene. The length of the CDR3 is 13 residues.

This clone was seen a few times. The V and J genes are TRBV25-1 and TRBJ1-2, with 7 bases fitting TRBD1. Looked up from germline, CDR1 is MGHDK and CDR2 is SYGVNS. The trim removed 4 bases at V and 3 bases at J, leaving 5 bases unmatched. CDR3 length equals 14 residues. CDR3 region: CASSASGTDYGYTF. As DNA, the CDR3 is TGTGCCAGCAGTGCCTCCGGGACAGACTATGGCTACACCTTC.

The CDR3 loop reads CASSEGQGANYGYTF. As DNA, the CDR3 is TGTGCCAGCAGTGAAGGGCAGGGCGCTAACTATGGCTACACCTTC. The chain combines TRBV6-1 with TRBJ1-2; a weak D match, TRBD1 (5 bases). V was pared by 1 base and J by 0 bases, with 9 bases between. This CDR3 has 15 amino acids. Germline V gene data show CDR1 as MNHNS and CDR2 as SASEGT.